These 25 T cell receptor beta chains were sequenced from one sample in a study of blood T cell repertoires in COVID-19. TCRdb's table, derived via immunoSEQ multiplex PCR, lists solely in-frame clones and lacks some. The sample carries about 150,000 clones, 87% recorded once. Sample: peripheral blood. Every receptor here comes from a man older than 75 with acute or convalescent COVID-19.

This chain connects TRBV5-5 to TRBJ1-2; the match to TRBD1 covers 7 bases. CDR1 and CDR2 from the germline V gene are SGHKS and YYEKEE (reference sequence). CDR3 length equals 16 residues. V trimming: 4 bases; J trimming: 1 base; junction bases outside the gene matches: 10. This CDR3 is CASSQSDRRINYGYTF. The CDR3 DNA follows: TGTGCCAGCAGCCAATCGGACAGGCGAATTAACTATGGCTACACCTTC.

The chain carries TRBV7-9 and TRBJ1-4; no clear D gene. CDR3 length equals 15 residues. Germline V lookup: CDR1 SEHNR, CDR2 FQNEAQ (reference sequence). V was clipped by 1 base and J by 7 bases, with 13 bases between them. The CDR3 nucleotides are TGTGCCAGCAGCTTAGATGTGATTGGAGGTGAAAAACTGTTTTTT. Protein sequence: CASSLDVIGGEKLFF.

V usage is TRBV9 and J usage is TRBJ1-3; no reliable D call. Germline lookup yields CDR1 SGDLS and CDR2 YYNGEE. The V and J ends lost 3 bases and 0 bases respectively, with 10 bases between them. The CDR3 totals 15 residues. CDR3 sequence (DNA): TGTGCCAGCAGCGCTATAGAGAACTCTGGAAACACCATATATTTT. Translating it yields CASSAIENSGNTIYF.

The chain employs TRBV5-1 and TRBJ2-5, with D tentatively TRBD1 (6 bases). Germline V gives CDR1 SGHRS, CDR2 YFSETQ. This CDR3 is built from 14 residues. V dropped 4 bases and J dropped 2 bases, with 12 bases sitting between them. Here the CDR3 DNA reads TGCGCCAGCAGCCGCTGGACAGCACAAGAGACCCAGTACTTC. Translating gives CASSRWTAQETQYF. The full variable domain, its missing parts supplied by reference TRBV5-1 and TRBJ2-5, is KAGVTQTPRYLIKTRGQQVTLSCSPISGHRSVSWYQQTPGQGLQFLFEYFSETQRNKGNFPGRFSGRQFSNSRSEMNVSTLELGDSALYLCASSRWTAQETQYFGPGTRLLVL.

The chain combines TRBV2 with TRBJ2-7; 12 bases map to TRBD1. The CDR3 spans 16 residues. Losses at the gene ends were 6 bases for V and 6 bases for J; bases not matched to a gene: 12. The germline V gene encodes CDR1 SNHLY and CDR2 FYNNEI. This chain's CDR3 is CASSSRGQGALSEQYF. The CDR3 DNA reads TGTGCCAGCAGCAGCCGGGGACAGGGGGCTTTATCCGAGCAGTACTTC.

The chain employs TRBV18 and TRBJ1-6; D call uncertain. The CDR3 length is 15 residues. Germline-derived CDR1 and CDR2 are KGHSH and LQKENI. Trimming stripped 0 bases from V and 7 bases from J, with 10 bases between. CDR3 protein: CASSPPEGSNSPLHF. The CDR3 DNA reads TGTGCCAGCTCACCACCGGAGGGCTCAAATTCACCCCTCCACTTT.

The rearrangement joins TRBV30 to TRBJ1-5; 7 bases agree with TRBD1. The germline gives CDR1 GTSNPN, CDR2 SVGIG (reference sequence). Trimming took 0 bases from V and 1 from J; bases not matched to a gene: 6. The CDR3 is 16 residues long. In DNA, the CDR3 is TGTGCCTGGAGTGTTCGGCCAGGGGGGAGCAATCAGCCCCAGCATTTT. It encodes CAWSVRPGGSNQPQHF.

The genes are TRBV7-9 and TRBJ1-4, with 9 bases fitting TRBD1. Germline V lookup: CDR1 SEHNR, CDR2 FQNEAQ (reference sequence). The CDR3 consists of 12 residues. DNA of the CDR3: TGTGCGGCAGGGACAGGGCGTGAAAAACTGTTTTTT. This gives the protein CAAGTGREKLFF.

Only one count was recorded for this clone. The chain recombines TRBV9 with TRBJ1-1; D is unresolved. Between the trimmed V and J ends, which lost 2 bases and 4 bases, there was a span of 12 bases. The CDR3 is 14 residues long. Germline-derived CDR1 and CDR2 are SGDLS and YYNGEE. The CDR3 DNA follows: TGTGCCAGCAGCGTGGCGGTCTTGGGCACTGAAGCTTTCTTT. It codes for CASSVAVLGTEAFF. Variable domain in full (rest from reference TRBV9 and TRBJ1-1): DSGVTQTPKHLITATGQRVTLRCSPRSGDLSVYWYQQSLDQGLQFLIQYYNGEERAKGNILERFSAQQFPDLHSELNLSSLELGDSALYFCASSVAVLGTEAFFGQGTRLTVV.

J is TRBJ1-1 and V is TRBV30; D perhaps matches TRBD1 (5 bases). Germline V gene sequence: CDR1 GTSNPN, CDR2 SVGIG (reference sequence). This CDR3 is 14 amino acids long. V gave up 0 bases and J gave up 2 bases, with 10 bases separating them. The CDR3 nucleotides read TGTGCCTGGAGTGTGGGGGGTTCTAACACTGAAGCTTTCTTT. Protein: CAWSVGGSNTEAFF.

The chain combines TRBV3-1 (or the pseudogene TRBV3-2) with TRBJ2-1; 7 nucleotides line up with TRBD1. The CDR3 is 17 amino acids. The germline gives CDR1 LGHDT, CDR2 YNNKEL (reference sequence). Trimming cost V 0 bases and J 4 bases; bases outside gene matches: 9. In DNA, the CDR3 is TGTGCCAGCAGCCAAGACCGGGACAGTTATAAATACAATGAGCAGTTCTTC. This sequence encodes CASSQDRDSYKYNEQFF.

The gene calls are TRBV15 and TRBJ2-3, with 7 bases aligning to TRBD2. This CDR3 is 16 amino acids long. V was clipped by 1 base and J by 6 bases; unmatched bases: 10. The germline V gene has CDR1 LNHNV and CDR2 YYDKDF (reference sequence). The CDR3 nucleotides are TGTGCCACCAGCAGAGGGAGTAGCGGGTCGCGGGATACGCAGTATTTT. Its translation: CATSRGSSGSRDTQYF.

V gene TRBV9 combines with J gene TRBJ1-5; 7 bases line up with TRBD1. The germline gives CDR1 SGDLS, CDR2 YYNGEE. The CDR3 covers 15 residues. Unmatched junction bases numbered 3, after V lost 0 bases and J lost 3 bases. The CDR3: CASSVGGTDNQPQHF. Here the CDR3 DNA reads TGTGCCAGCAGCGTAGGGGGGACAGACAATCAGCCCCAGCATTTT.

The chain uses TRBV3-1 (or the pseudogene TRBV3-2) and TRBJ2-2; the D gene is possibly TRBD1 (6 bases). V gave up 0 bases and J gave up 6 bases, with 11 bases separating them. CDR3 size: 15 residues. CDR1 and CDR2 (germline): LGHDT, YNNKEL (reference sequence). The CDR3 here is CASSQDVWGPGELFF. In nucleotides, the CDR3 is TGTGCCAGCAGCCAAGATGTTTGGGGGCCCGGGGAGCTGTTTTTT.

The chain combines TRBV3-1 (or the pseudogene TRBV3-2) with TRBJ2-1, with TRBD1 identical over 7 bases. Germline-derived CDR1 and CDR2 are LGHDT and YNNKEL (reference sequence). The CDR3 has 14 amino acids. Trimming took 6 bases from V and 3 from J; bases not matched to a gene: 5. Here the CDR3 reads CASRPHRGYNEQFF. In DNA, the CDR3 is TGTGCCAGCAGACCTCACAGGGGCTACAATGAGCAGTTCTTC.

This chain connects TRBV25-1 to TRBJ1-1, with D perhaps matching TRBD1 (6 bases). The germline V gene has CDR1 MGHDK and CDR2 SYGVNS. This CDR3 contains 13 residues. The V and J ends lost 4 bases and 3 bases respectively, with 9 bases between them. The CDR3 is CASSATGYTEAFF. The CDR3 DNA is TGTGCCAGCAGTGCTACAGGGTACACTGAAGCTTTCTTT.

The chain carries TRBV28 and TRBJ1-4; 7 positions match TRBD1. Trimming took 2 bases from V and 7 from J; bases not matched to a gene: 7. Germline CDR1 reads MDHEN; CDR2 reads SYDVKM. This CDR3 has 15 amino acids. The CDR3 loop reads CASSLPTGMVEKLFF. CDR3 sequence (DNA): TGTGCCAGCAGTTTACCGACAGGGATGGTTGAAAAACTGTTTTTT.

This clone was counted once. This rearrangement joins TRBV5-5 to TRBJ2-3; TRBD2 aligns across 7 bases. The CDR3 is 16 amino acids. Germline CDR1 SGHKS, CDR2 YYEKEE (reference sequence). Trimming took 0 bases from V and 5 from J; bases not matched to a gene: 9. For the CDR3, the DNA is TGTGCCAGCAGCTTGGCCGGGGGAGGGGTCGGAGATACGCAGTATTTT. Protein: CASSLAGGGVGDTQYF.

The CDR3 region is CASSRRGATDTQYF. CDR3 sequence (DNA): TGTGCCAGCAGTAGGAGGGGAGCAACAGATACGCAGTATTTT. The V call is TRBV2, the J call TRBJ2-3; possible D gene TRBD2, 6 bases. This CDR3 has 14 amino acids. Germline V gene sequence: CDR1 SNHLY, CDR2 FYNNEI. The V gene lost 5 bases and the J gene lost 3 bases, with 12 bases spanning the gap.

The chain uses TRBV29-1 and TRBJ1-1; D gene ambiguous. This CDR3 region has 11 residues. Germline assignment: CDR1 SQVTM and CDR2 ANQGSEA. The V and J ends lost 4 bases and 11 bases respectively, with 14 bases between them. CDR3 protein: CSVVVGGEAFF. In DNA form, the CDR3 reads TGCAGCGTTGTCGTAGGAGGTGAGGCTTTCTTT.

As DNA, the CDR3 is TGCGCCAGCAGCTTGGTGGGACAGGGGTCCGGTGAGCAGTTCTTC. This gives the protein CASSLVGQGSGEQFF. The chain employs TRBV5-1 and TRBJ2-1; 10 positions agree with TRBD1. The length of the CDR3 is 15 residues. J was trimmed by 9 bases and V by 0 bases; bases with no gene match: 6. Germline CDR1 is SGHRS and CDR2 is YFSETQ.

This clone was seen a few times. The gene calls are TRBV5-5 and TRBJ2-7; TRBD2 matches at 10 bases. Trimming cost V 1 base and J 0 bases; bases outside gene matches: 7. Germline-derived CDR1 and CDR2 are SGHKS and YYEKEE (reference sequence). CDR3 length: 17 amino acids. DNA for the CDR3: TGTGCCAGCAGCTTGAGGTTAGCGGGGGGCCGCTCCTACGAGCAGTACTTC. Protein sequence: CASSLRLAGGRSYEQYF.

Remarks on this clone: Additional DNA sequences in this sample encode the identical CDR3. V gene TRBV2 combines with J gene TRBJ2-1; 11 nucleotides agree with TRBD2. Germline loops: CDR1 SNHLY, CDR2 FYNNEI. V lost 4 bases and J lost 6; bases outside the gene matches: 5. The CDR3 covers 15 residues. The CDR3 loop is CASSVLAGAGNEQFF. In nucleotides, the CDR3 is TGTGCCAGCAGTGTACTAGCGGGGGCCGGCAATGAGCAGTTCTTC.

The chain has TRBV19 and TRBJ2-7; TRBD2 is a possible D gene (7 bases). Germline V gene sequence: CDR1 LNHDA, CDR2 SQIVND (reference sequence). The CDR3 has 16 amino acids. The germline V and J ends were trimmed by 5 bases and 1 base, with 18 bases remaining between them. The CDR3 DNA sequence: TGTGCCAGTAGTGGGGGCGGCGGGGGAGGTTCCTACGAGCAGTACTTC. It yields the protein CASSGGGGGGSYEQYF.

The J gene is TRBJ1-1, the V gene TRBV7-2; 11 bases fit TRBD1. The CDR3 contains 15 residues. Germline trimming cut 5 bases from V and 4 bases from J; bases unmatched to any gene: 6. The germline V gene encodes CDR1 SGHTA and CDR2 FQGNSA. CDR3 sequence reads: CASSPTGTGGTEAFF. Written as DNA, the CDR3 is TGTGCCAGCAGCCCAACCGGGACAGGGGGCACTGAAGCTTTCTTT.